Following are 30 T cell receptor beta chains from one sample sequenced in a study of Tregs in tolerant kidney transplant recipients. Repertoires were generated with immunoSEQ multiplex PCR, while TCRdb's copy carries only in-frame clones and drops some. The table includes over 50,000 clones, 80% to 90% detected once. The source was Tregs from blood, collected before the transplant. The receptors shown here come from a human donor who received a combined kidney and bone marrow transplant.

V is TRBV2 and J is TRBJ2-1; possibly TRBD2 for D (6 bases). This CDR3 is built from 13 residues. CDR1 and CDR2 (germline): SNHLY, FYNNEI. Trimming took 7 bases from V and 3 from J, leaving 10 bases between them. CDR3 sequence (DNA): TGTGCCAGCACCTGGGGGGACTACAATGAGCAGTTCTTC. Protein product: CASTWGDYNEQFF.

V and J are TRBV9 and TRBJ2-3, with D hard to call. CDR1 and CDR2 (germline): SGDLS, YYNGEE. The V end was cut by 6 bases, the J end by 2 bases, with 19 bases between. The CDR3 has 16 amino acids. The CDR3 DNA reads as TGTGCCAGCATCCCGCCCCTATTAAGGCCCACAGATACGCAGTATTTT. It codes for CASIPPLLRPTDTQYF.

The rearrangement uses TRBV28 and TRBJ1-2, with 11 bases matching TRBD1. The CDR3 totals 16 residues. CDR1 MDHEN and CDR2 SYDVKM come from the germline V gene. Trimming removed 6 bases from V and 1 base from J; junction bases left unmatched: 7. DNA for the CDR3: TGTGCCAGCAGCCGGGACAGGGGGTCCCTTAACTATGGCTACACCTTC. Protein sequence: CASSRDRGSLNYGYTF.

V and J are TRBV4-3 and TRBJ2-2; 10 bases align to TRBD1. Trimming removed 1 base from V and 6 bases from J; junction bases left unmatched: 5. CDR3 size: 16 residues. Germline CDR1 LGHNA, CDR2 YSLEER. CDR3: CASSQVTGGRAGELFF. The CDR3 bases are TGCGCCAGCAGCCAAGTGACAGGGGGCCGCGCCGGGGAGCTGTTTTTT.

V gene TRBV6-4 combines with J gene TRBJ2-2; D ambiguous. Trimming took 5 bases from V and 6 from J, leaving 7 bases between them. CDR3 size: 12 residues. CDR1 is MRHNA and CDR2 is SNTAGT in the germline V gene. CDR3 protein: CASSNRAGELFF. The CDR3 DNA follows: TGTGCCAGCAGTAACCGGGCCGGGGAGCTGTTTTTT.

The CDR3 spells CATSRTFGGSRDEQFF. In DNA form, the CDR3 reads TGTGCCACCAGCCGAACGTTTGGGGGCTCCAGGGATGAGCAGTTCTTC. The rearrangement joins TRBV15 to TRBJ2-1; D possibly corresponds to TRBD1 (6 bases). Trimming removed 5 bases at V and 8 bases at J, with 22 bases between. The germline gives CDR1 LNHNV, CDR2 YYDKDF (reference sequence). The CDR3 is 16 amino acids.

The genes are TRBV7-7 and TRBJ2-5; 11 nucleotides align to TRBD2. The CDR3 is made up of 15 amino acids. Unmatched junction bases numbered 4, after V lost 5 bases and J lost 2 bases. The germline V gene encodes CDR1 SSHAT and CDR2 FNYEAQ (reference sequence). Here the CDR3 reads CASSQGLAEQETQYF. For the CDR3, the DNA is TGTGCCAGCAGCCAGGGACTAGCGGAACAAGAGACCCAGTACTTC.

This rearrangement joins TRBV28 to TRBJ2-5; no clear D gene. Per germline, CDR1 MDHEN and CDR2 SYDVKM. The length of the CDR3 is 15 residues. Trimming took off 2 bases at V and 5 bases at J, with 15 bases between the two ends. CDR3 coding DNA: TGTGCCAGCAGTTTACGGACCGTCCTCGGTGAGACCCAGTACTTC. This codes for CASSLRTVLGETQYF.

This chain links TRBV5-6 with TRBJ1-2; perhaps TRBD1 as D (5 bases). V dropped 4 bases and J dropped 0 bases, with 13 bases sitting between them. There are 15 residues in the CDR3. The germline gives CDR1 SGHDT, CDR2 YYEEEE. The CDR3 spells CASSRSGSANYGYTF. CDR3 sequence (DNA): TGTGCCAGCAGCCGATCAGGGTCGGCTAACTATGGCTACACCTTC. Full variable domain (missing parts from reference TRBV5-6 and TRBJ1-2): DAGVTQSPTHLIKTRGQQVTLRCSPKSGHDTVSWYQQALGQGPQFIFQYYEEEERQRGNFPDRFSGHQFPNYSSELNVNALLLGDSALYLCASSRSGSANYGYTFGSGTRLTVV.

This chain uses TRBV6-5 with TRBJ1-6; D call uncertain. The CDR3 length is 16 residues. V was clipped by 0 bases and J by 6 bases, with 12 bases between them. Germline V gene data show CDR1 as MNHEY and CDR2 as SVGAGI. In nucleotides, the CDR3 is TGTGCCAGCAGTTACTCGGTGACGACGGCTAATTCACCCCTCCACTTT. This translates into CASSYSVTTANSPLHF.

The genes are TRBV5-1 and TRBJ1-2; TRBD1 is a possible D gene (6 bases). The CDR3 has 16 amino acids. The V and J ends lost 2 bases and 1 base respectively, with 15 bases between them. Germline CDR1 SGHRS, CDR2 YFSETQ. Here the CDR3 DNA reads TGCGCCAGCAGCTTTTCCGTGGGACACATTAACTATGGCTACACCTTC. Translating gives CASSFSVGHINYGYTF. The whole variable domain, remainder taken from reference TRBV5-1 and TRBJ1-2, is KAGVTQTPRYLIKTRGQQVTLSCSPISGHRSVSWYQQTPGQGLQFLFEYFSETQRNKGNFPGRFSGRQFSNSRSEMNVSTLELGDSALYLCASSFSVGHINYGYTFGSGTRLTVV.

The chain uses TRBV7-9 and TRBJ1-2, with D perhaps matching TRBD1 (5 bases). This CDR3 has 14 amino acids. Trimming took off 1 base at V and 8 bases at J, with 14 bases between the two ends. The germline CDR1 and CDR2 sequences are SEHNR and FQNEAQ (reference sequence). Written as DNA, the CDR3 is TGTGCCAGCAGCTTAGTTTCAGGGCTGGGCGGCTACACCTTC. This encodes CASSLVSGLGGYTF.

The chain recombines TRBV14 with TRBJ2-5; D is undetermined. The CDR3 runs to 12 residues. V shed 4 bases and J shed 5 bases, with 8 bases lying between them. Germline values: CDR1 SGHDN, CDR2 FVKESK. The CDR3 region is CASSPLGETQYF. The CDR3 DNA reads TGTGCCAGCAGCCCATTAGGGGAGACCCAGTACTTC.

The chain is built from TRBV11-3 and TRBJ2-5; 7 bases map to TRBD2. CDR1 is SGHNT and CDR2 is YENEEA in the germline V gene. V shed 0 bases and J 3 bases; nucleotides not matched to a gene: 13. The CDR3 length is 18 residues. The CDR3 is CASSLEGNYAGVEETQYF. The CDR3, as DNA: TGTGCCAGCAGCTTAGAGGGAAACTACGCGGGAGTGGAAGAGACCCAGTACTTC.

The CDR3 sequence: CASGVYEQYF. DNA for the CDR3: TGTGCCAGCGGTGTCTACGAGCAGTACTTC. The chain links TRBV11-2 to TRBJ2-7; D uncertain. V gave up 8 bases and J gave up 3 bases, with 5 bases separating them. The CDR3 is made up of 10 amino acids. In germline, CDR1 is SGHAT, CDR2 FQNNGV.

This chain joins TRBV7-9 and TRBJ1-2; 10 bases are a match to TRBD1. Germline V gives CDR1 SEHNR, CDR2 FQNEAQ (reference sequence). CDR3 size: 14 residues. J was trimmed by 8 bases and V by 3 bases; bases with no gene match: 6. The chain's CDR3 is CASSFPGQGRGYTF. In DNA, the CDR3 is TGTGCCAGCAGCTTTCCGGGACAGGGGAGAGGCTACACCTTC.

The J gene is TRBJ2-6, the V gene TRBV5-4; D possibly matches TRBD1 or TRBD2 (5 bases each). The CDR3 runs to 16 residues. V lost 6 bases, J lost 0 bases, and 13 bases lay in between. CDR1 and CDR2 from the germline V gene are SGHNT and YYREEE (reference sequence). CDR3 sequence reads: CASIPGPSSGANVLTF. The CDR3 DNA sequence: TGTGCCAGCATACCGGGACCTTCCTCTGGGGCCAACGTCCTGACTTTC.

V and J are TRBV15 and TRBJ1-5; D gene uncertain. CDR1 and CDR2 (germline): LNHNV, YYDKDF (reference sequence). The V end was cut by 0 bases, the J end by 5 bases, with 17 bases between. This CDR3 has 17 residues. CDR3 region: CATSRDGGRVGHQPQHF. CDR3 sequence (DNA): TGTGCCACCAGCAGAGATGGAGGAAGGGTCGGCCATCAGCCCCAGCATTTT.

This chain uses TRBV15 with TRBJ1-2; TRBD1 is a possible D gene (5 bases). The CDR3 is 13 residues long. The V gene lost 8 bases and the J gene lost 1 base, with 11 bases spanning the gap. Germline V CDR1 and CDR2: LNHNV, YYDKDF (reference sequence). This chain's CDR3 is CATGDYINYGYTF. DNA of the CDR3: TGTGCCACCGGGGACTATATTAACTATGGCTACACCTTC.

This chain connects TRBV6-1 to TRBJ1-6; D might be TRBD1 (6 bases). CDR1 is MNHNS, CDR2 SASEGT, per germline. V dropped 0 bases and J dropped 15 bases, with 9 bases sitting between them. The CDR3 has 12 residues. CDR3 protein: CASSEAGGDLHF. CDR3 DNA sequence: TGTGCCAGCAGTGAAGCAGGGGGTGACCTCCACTTT.

The V gene is TRBV7-8, the J gene TRBJ1-5; tentative D call: TRBD1 (5 bases). Trimming pared 0 bases from V and 5 bases from J, leaving 11 bases between. The CDR3 loop spans 15 amino acids. Germline CDR1 and CDR2: SGHVS and FQNEAQ. In nucleotides, the CDR3 is TGTGCCAGCAGCTTAGCGGGGACGGGGGATCAGCCCCAGCATTTT. It is translated as CASSLAGTGDQPQHF.

The chain joins TRBV5-4 to TRBJ1-2, with D tentatively TRBD1 (6 bases). Germline V gene lookup returns CDR1 SGHNT and CDR2 YYREEE (reference sequence). Trimming took 5 bases from V and 0 from J, leaving 11 bases between them. CDR3 length: 14 residues. The chain's CDR3 is CASRQGYSNYGYTF. In nucleotides, the CDR3 is TGTGCCAGCAGACAGGGCTATTCTAACTATGGCTACACCTTC.

The J gene is TRBJ1-6, the V gene TRBV5-1; D call uncertain. Trimming shortened V by 0 bases and J by 4 bases, and 8 bases separated the two germline ends. The germline V gene encodes CDR1 SGHRS and CDR2 YFSETQ. The CDR3 is made up of 15 amino acids. The CDR3 sequence: CASSLGAVYNSPLHF. As DNA, the CDR3 is TGCGCCAGCAGCTTGGGGGCGGTTTATAATTCACCCCTCCACTTT. Filled out from reference TRBV5-1 and TRBJ1-6, the complete variable domain reads KAGVTQTPRYLIKTRGQQVTLSCSPISGHRSVSWYQQTPGQGLQFLFEYFSETQRNKGNFPGRFSGRQFSNSRSEMNVSTLELGDSALYLCASSLGAVYNSPLHFGNGTRLTVT.

The J gene is TRBJ1-6, the V gene TRBV27, with D possibly TRBD1 on 5 matching bases. The length of the CDR3 is 19 residues. Germline V lookup: CDR1 MNHEY, CDR2 SMNVEV (reference sequence). V was clipped by 3 bases and J by 8 bases, with 26 bases between them. CDR3: CASSLHRGRTNRIDSPLHF. The CDR3, as DNA: TGTGCCAGCAGTTTGCACCGGGGCCGAACCAACCGGATCGATTCACCCCTCCACTTT.

J is TRBJ2-5 and V is TRBV5-6, with TRBD1 matching over 9 bases. The J call is uncertain, as TRBJ2-7 better fits the DNA end. This CDR3 region has 15 residues. Germline CDR1 and CDR2: SGHDT and YYEEEE. Here the CDR3 reads CASSLGDREAYEQYF. The CDR3, as DNA: TGTGCCAGCAGCTTGGGGGACAGGGAGGCATACGAGCAGTACTTC.

The genes are TRBV7-9 and TRBJ1-1, with D unclear. The CDR3 is 14 amino acids. V gave up 2 bases and J gave up 1 base, with 8 bases separating them. Germline CDR1 reads SEHNR; CDR2 reads FQNEAQ (reference sequence). The CDR3 DNA is TGTGCCAGCAGCTTACTTGGGCCGAACACTGAAGCTTTCTTT. It encodes CASSLLGPNTEAFF. Using reference TRBV7-9 and TRBJ1-1 for the parts outside the CDR3, the full variable domain is DTGVSQNPRHKITKRGQNVTFRCDPISEHNRLYWYRQTLGQGPEFLTYFQNEAQLEKSRLLSDRFSAERPKGSFSTLEIQRTEQGDSAMYLCASSLLGPNTEAFFGQGTRLTVV.

This clone was picked up one time. This chain uses TRBV11-2 with TRBJ2-3; TRBD1 agrees at 8 bases. There are 14 residues in the CDR3. CDR1 and CDR2 (germline): SGHAT, FQNNGV. The junction had 5 bases not matched to a gene; V was cut back by 5 bases and J by 4 bases. The CDR3, as DNA: TGTGCCAGCAGCCCTCAGGGGGCGTCAGATACGCAGTATTTT. This codes for CASSPQGASDTQYF.

The chain has TRBV6-4 and TRBJ2-2; D not certain. CDR1 is MRHNA and CDR2 is SNTAGT in the germline V gene. The CDR3 spans 14 residues. With 6 bases removed from V and 6 bases from J, the gap between germline ends came to 14 bases. In nucleotides, the CDR3 is TGTGCCAGCAGGGGGATTGGTACAGCCGGGGAGCTGTTTTTT. Encoded protein: CASRGIGTAGELFF.

V and J are TRBV6-5 and TRBJ1-2; TRBD1 aligns across 9 bases. The CDR3 contains 13 residues. V gave up 6 bases and J gave up 1 base; unmatched junction bases: 0. Germline CDR1 is MNHEY and CDR2 is SVGAGI. In DNA, the CDR3 is TGTGCCAGCAGGACAGGGGGTAACTATGGCTACACCTTC. Encoded protein: CASRTGGNYGYTF.

The CDR3 here is CASSTGLETQYF. The CDR3 DNA follows: TGTGCCAGCTCGACCGGTTTGGAGACCCAGTACTTC. This rearrangement joins TRBV18 to TRBJ2-5; D gene uncertain. V was cut by 6 bases and J by 5 bases, with 10 bases left in between. The CDR3 loop spans 12 amino acids. In germline, CDR1 is KGHSH, CDR2 LQKENI. Drawing the rest from reference TRBV18 and TRBJ2-5, the complete variable domain is NAGVMQNPRHLVRRRGQEARLRCSPMKGHSHVYWYRQLPEEGLKFMVYLQKENIIDESGMPKERFSAEFPKEGPSILRIQQVVRGDSAAYFCASSTGLETQYFGPGTRLLVL.